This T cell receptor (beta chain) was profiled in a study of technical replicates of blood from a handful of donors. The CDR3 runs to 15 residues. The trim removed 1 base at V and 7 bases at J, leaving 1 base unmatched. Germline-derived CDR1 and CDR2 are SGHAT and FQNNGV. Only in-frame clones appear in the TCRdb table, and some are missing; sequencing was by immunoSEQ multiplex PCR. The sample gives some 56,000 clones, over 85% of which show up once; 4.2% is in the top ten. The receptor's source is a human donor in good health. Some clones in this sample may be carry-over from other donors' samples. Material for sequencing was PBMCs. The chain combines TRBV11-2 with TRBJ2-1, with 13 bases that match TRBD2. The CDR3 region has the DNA TGTGCCAGCAGCTTAGGGACTAGCGGGGGAAATGAGCAGTTCTTC. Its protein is CASSLGTSGGNEQFF.